These 26 T cell receptor beta chains were all obtained from the same sample, sequenced in a study of cytomegalovirus exposure and HLA in healthy donors. Both 60 Vbeta primers and 13 Jbeta primers went into the PCR. Only in-frame clones appear in the TCRdb table, and some are missing; sequencing was by immunoSEQ multiplex PCR. Altogether roughly 200,000 clones are present, over 65% being singletons, with the ten largest covering under 0.8%. Source material: PBMCs. All receptors derive from a man between 18 and 29 years old in good health and CMV-seronegative.

The chain links TRBV6-5 to TRBJ1-1, with a weak D call TRBD1 (5 bases). This CDR3 contains 13 residues. Trimming took off 6 bases at V and 2 bases at J, with 10 bases between the two ends. Germline V gene lookup returns CDR1 MNHEY and CDR2 SVGAGI. The CDR3 bases are TGTGCCAGCAGCTTCGACAGAAACACTGAAGCTTTCTTT. As protein: CASSFDRNTEAFF.

The rearrangement links TRBV5-6 to TRBJ1-5, with D possibly being TRBD1 (5 bases). The germline CDR1 and CDR2 sequences are SGHDT and YYEEEE. The CDR3 spans 17 residues. Trimming left V 4 bases short and J 4 bases short, with 21 bases between. Written as DNA, the CDR3 is TGTGCCAGCAGCCTCTGGGGGGTTAAGTCGGGTAATCAGCCCCAGCATTTT. It yields the protein CASSLWGVKSGNQPQHF.

The rearrangement links TRBV6-5 to TRBJ1-5; the D is unclear. The CDR3 is 14 residues long. Trimming left V 5 bases short and J 5 bases short, with 13 bases between. Germline V gene data show CDR1 as MNHEY and CDR2 as SVGAGI. CDR3 amino acids: CASSDPASDQPQHF. The CDR3 region has the DNA TGTGCCAGCAGTGATCCTGCGAGCGATCAGCCCCAGCATTTT.

The chain is built from TRBV7-9 and TRBJ2-7, with D tentatively TRBD2 (5 bases). V dropped 2 bases and J dropped 7 bases, with 15 bases sitting between them. Germline V gene sequence: CDR1 SEHNR, CDR2 FQNEAQ (reference sequence). CDR3 size: 14 residues. In DNA, the CDR3 is TGTGCCAGCAGCTTAAAGAGTGGGAGAGGGGAGCAGTACTTC. This translates into CASSLKSGRGEQYF.

The J gene is TRBJ1-1, the V gene TRBV2; D may be TRBD1 (6 bases). V dropped 2 bases and J dropped 5 bases, with 24 bases sitting between them. The CDR3 has 18 residues. The germline V gene has CDR1 SNHLY and CDR2 FYNNEI. As DNA, the CDR3 is TGTGCCAGCAGTGAAACGCTACAGGGACCTCGGAGGATAACTGAAGCTTTCTTT. This sequence encodes CASSETLQGPRRITEAFF.

The chain has TRBV12-5 and TRBJ2-1, with TRBD2 matching over 9 bases. The CDR3 contains 14 residues. V lost 5 bases to trimming and J lost 4 bases; unmatched junction nucleotides: 3. CDR1 and CDR2 (germline): LGHNT, FRNRAP. In nucleotides, the CDR3 is TGTGCTAGTGGTCAGCGGGAGGTATACAATGAGCAGTTCTTC. Encoded protein: CASGQREVYNEQFF.

This clone was picked up a small number of times. V is TRBV5-1 and J is TRBJ2-2; the D is unclear. The V and J ends lost 1 base and 2 bases respectively, with 9 bases between them. This CDR3 has 15 residues. Germline-derived CDR1 and CDR2 are SGHRS and YFSETQ. CDR3 nucleotide sequence: TGCGCCAGCAGCTTGTTACAGTTAAACACCGGGGAGCTGTTTTTT. Encoded protein: CASSLLQLNTGELFF.

This clone was seen a handful of times. The chain uses TRBV5-1 and TRBJ2-7; 12 bases match TRBD2. J lost 2 bases, V lost 4 bases, and 4 bases had no gene match. CDR3 length equals 15 residues. Germline V gene data show CDR1 as SGHRS and CDR2 as YFSETQ. CDR3 sequence (DNA): TGCGCCAGCAGCGGACTAGCGGGACCAACCTACGAGCAGTACTTC. Translating it yields CASSGLAGPTYEQYF.

V usage is TRBV30 and J usage is TRBJ2-5, with a tentative D call TRBD2 (6 bases). This CDR3 is built from 13 residues. Per the germline V gene, CDR1 is GTSNPN and CDR2 is SVGIG (reference sequence). The germline V and J ends were trimmed by 4 bases and 3 bases, with 12 bases remaining between them. DNA of the CDR3: TGTGCCTGGAATGTTTGGAGGGAAGAGACCCAGTACTTC. Its protein is CAWNVWREETQYF.

The chain has TRBV2 and TRBJ2-2, with D tentatively TRBD2 (6 bases). V was trimmed by 5 bases and J by 2 bases, leaving 12 bases between them. This CDR3 spans 15 amino acids. The germline gives CDR1 SNHLY, CDR2 FYNNEI. CDR3 sequence (DNA): TGTGCCAGCAGTCGTTTCGGGGGAAACACCGGGGAGCTGTTTTTT. This encodes CASSRFGGNTGELFF.

The chain uses TRBV2 and TRBJ2-7, with 11 nucleotides matching TRBD2. J was trimmed by 2 bases and V by 1 base; bases with no gene match: 1. Germline values: CDR1 SNHLY, CDR2 FYNNEI. The CDR3 runs to 15 residues. Written as DNA, the CDR3 is TGTGCCAGCAGTGAAGAACTAGCGGGAGCCTACGAGCAGTACTTC. It encodes CASSEELAGAYEQYF.

The chain employs TRBV5-6 and TRBJ2-1; D gene uncertain. Trimming removed 0 bases from V and 7 bases from J, with 8 bases in between. The CDR3 is made up of 13 amino acids. Germline CDR1 and CDR2: SGHDT and YYEEEE. Here the CDR3 reads CASSLGRMNEQFF. CDR3 bases: TGTGCCAGCAGCTTGGGGCGGATGAATGAGCAGTTCTTC.

J is TRBJ1-2 and V is TRBV5-8, with TRBD1 matching 9 bases. Germline trimming cut 5 bases from V and 8 bases from J; bases unmatched to any gene: 13. Germline lookup yields CDR1 SGHTS and CDR2 YDEGEE. The CDR3 runs to 15 residues. In DNA form, the CDR3 reads TGTGCCAGCAGGCTTCGATACAGGGGGCCGGGAGGCTACACCTTC. It encodes CASRLRYRGPGGYTF. The complete variable domain, with remaining parts taken from reference TRBV5-8 and TRBJ1-2, reads EAGVTQSPTHLIKTRGQQATLRCSPISGHTSVYWYQQALGLGLQFLLWYDEGEERNRGNFPPRFSGRQFPNYSSELNVNALELEDSALYLCASRLRYRGPGGYTFGSGTRLTVV.

This clone was found a few times. The rearrangement links TRBV6-1 to TRBJ2-5, with D possibly being TRBD1 (5 bases). The J call may be faulty, since TRBJ2-7 better matches the DNA end. Germline assignment: CDR1 MNHNS and CDR2 SASEGT. This CDR3 has 14 amino acids. CDR3 nucleotide sequence: TGTGCCAGCAGTGAACTCTCTCAGGGCTACGAGCAGTACTTC. The encoded protein is CASSELSQGYEQYF.

V and J are TRBV6-1 and TRBJ1-5; TRBD1 aligns across 10 bases. V was clipped by 6 bases and J by 1 base; unmatched bases: 3. Germline CDR1 is MNHNS and CDR2 is SASEGT. This CDR3 comprises 15 residues. The CDR3 reads CASRGTGVSNQPQHF. The DNA of the CDR3 is TGTGCCAGCAGGGGGACAGGGGTGAGCAATCAGCCCCAGCATTTT.

This clone has a handful of counts. V usage is TRBV7-3 and J usage is TRBJ2-7, with 7 bases aligning to TRBD2. The CDR3 has 15 residues. Germline V gene data show CDR1 as SGHTA and CDR2 as FQGTGA. The trim removed 5 bases at V and 3 bases at J, leaving 10 bases unmatched. CDR3 in amino acids: CASSRLAGQNYEQYF. The CDR3 DNA is TGTGCCAGCAGCCGATTAGCGGGCCAGAACTACGAGCAGTACTTC. Using reference TRBV7-3 and TRBJ2-7 for the parts outside the CDR3, the full variable domain is GAGVSQTPSNKVTEKGKYVELRCDPISGHTALYWYRQSLGQGPEFLIYFQGTGAADDSGLPNDRFFAVRPEGSVSTLKIQRTERGDSAVYLCASSRLAGQNYEQYFGPGTRLTVT.

The rearrangement links TRBV30 to TRBJ1-1; no clear D. The CDR3 totals 13 residues. The ends were cut back, 4 bases at V and 1 base at J, with 10 bases in the middle. Germline loops: CDR1 GTSNPN, CDR2 SVGIG (reference sequence). The CDR3 DNA reads TGTGCCTGGATGAAGCTTCCGAACACTGAAGCTTTCTTT. Encoded protein: CAWMKLPNTEAFF.

This clone has a handful of counts. The chain links TRBV5-1 to TRBJ1-1; no clear D. This CDR3 is built from 16 residues. V was cut by 0 bases and J by 4 bases, with 16 bases left in between. The germline V gene encodes CDR1 SGHRS and CDR2 YFSETQ. Here the CDR3 DNA reads TGCGCCAGCAGCTTGGGGGAGGTTGTAGTGGGCACTGAAGCTTTCTTT. This encodes CASSLGEVVVGTEAFF. Complete variable domain (other parts from reference TRBV5-1 and TRBJ1-1): KAGVTQTPRYLIKTRGQQVTLSCSPISGHRSVSWYQQTPGQGLQFLFEYFSETQRNKGNFPGRFSGRQFSNSRSEMNVSTLELGDSALYLCASSLGEVVVGTEAFFGQGTRLTVV.

V usage is TRBV10-3 and J usage is TRBJ2-1; 9 nucleotides agree with TRBD2. V lost 10 bases, J lost 5 bases, and 12 bases stayed unmatched. Germline CDR1 reads ENHRY; CDR2 reads SYGVKD. The CDR3 totals 15 residues. In nucleotides, the CDR3 is TGTGCCACGAATCGACTAGCGGTCAATAACAATGAGCAGTTCTTC. The encoded protein is CATNRLAVNNNEQFF.

The chain carries TRBV5-1 and TRBJ2-1; TRBD1 matches at 8 bases. The CDR3 sequence is 15 residues long. Germline-derived CDR1 and CDR2 are SGHRS and YFSETQ. With V trimmed by 2 bases and J by 6 bases, 7 bases remained unmatched. CDR3 DNA sequence: TGCGCCAGCAGCTTAGGACAGGGACAAAGCAATGAGCAGTTCTTC. Protein: CASSLGQGQSNEQFF.

The chain joins TRBV27 to TRBJ2-7; 13 nucleotides line up with TRBD2. Germline V CDR1 and CDR2: MNHEY, SMNVEV (reference sequence). The CDR3 spans 16 residues. The trim removed 5 bases at V and 5 bases at J, leaving 9 bases unmatched. CDR3 sequence: CASSPTPGLAGNEQYF. The CDR3, as DNA: TGTGCCAGCAGTCCAACGCCGGGACTAGCGGGAAACGAGCAGTACTTC.

This chain uses TRBV28 with TRBJ1-1, with 10 bases aligning to TRBD1. Germline V gene lookup returns CDR1 MDHEN and CDR2 SYDVKM. The trim removed 6 bases at V and 6 bases at J, leaving 7 bases unmatched. CDR3 size: 14 residues. The CDR3 nucleotides are TGTGCCAGCAGCGACGGACAGGGGGTCGCTGAAGCTTTCTTT. Amino acids: CASSDGQGVAEAFF.

This chain links TRBV29-1 with TRBJ2-7; D might be TRBD2 (6 bases). Trimming cost V 4 bases and J 6 bases, with 13 bases left between them. This CDR3 contains 12 residues. Germline CDR1 SQVTM, CDR2 ANQGSEA. CDR3 DNA: TGCAGCGTTGGGACGGTCGGGGGCGAGCAGTACTTC. Translating gives CSVGTVGGEQYF.

Only a few counts were recorded for this clone. CDR3 coding DNA: TGCAGCGTTGACTCGGGGGGGCTTGAGCAGTTCTTC. Its translation is CSVDSGGLEQFF. The V and J genes are TRBV29-1 and TRBJ2-1; 8 nucleotides align to TRBD2. This CDR3 spans 12 amino acids. Germline V lookup: CDR1 SQVTM, CDR2 ANQGSEA. J lost 9 bases, V lost 3 bases, and 4 bases had no gene match.

This sequence joins TRBV6-5 and TRBJ1-1; D remains ambiguous. V was clipped by 6 bases and J by 0 bases, with 11 bases between them. Germline CDR1 is MNHEY and CDR2 is SVGAGI. CDR3 length: 14 residues. The CDR3 coding sequence is TGTGCCAGCAGCTATACCGCGGTGAACACTGAAGCTTTCTTT. This translates into CASSYTAVNTEAFF.

CDR3 DNA sequence: TGTGCCAGCAGACTAGCGGCCTACAATGAGCAGTTCTTC. Translated, it gives CASRLAAYNEQFF. This rearrangement joins TRBV27 to TRBJ2-1; 8 bases align to TRBD2. Per germline, CDR1 MNHEY and CDR2 SMNVEV (reference sequence). The CDR3 runs 13 residues. V lost 6 bases to trimming and J lost 2 bases; unmatched junction nucleotides: 0.